Each of the 18 T cell receptor beta chains below was sequenced from the same sample in a study of cytomegalovirus exposure and HLA in healthy donors. Assay used: immunoSEQ multiplex PCR; TCRdb lists only in-frame clones, some missing. The table lists tens of thousands of clones, about 96% of them singletons. The sample taken for sequencing was PBMCs. Receptors originate from a woman aged 18-35 years in good health and CMV-seronegative.

The gene calls are TRBV10-3 and TRBJ2-7; maybe TRBD2 (7 bases). Trimming took off 0 bases at V and 2 bases at J, with 11 bases between the two ends. This CDR3 is built from 15 residues. Per germline, CDR1 ENHRY and CDR2 SYGVKD. The CDR3 DNA sequence: TGTGCCATCAGTGAGTCGGGGGGGCAAGCCTACGAGCAGTACTTC. Encoded protein: CAISESGGQAYEQYF.

V gene TRBV28 combines with J gene TRBJ1-3; D remains ambiguous. This CDR3 is built from 13 residues. The germline CDR1 and CDR2 sequences are MDHEN and SYDVKM. V was cut by 7 bases and J by 4 bases, with 11 bases left in between. In nucleotides, the CDR3 is TGTGCCAGCACCACACCCGGGGGAAACACCATATATTTT. This translates into CASTTPGGNTIYF.

In DNA, the CDR3 is TGTGCCAGCCGCGACCAAACAGACACCGGGGAGCTGTTTTTT. It yields the protein CASRDQTDTGELFF. This rearrangement joins TRBV25-1 to TRBJ2-2; D is uncertain. Germline V gene data show CDR1 as MGHDK and CDR2 as SYGVNS. This CDR3 is built from 14 residues. The V gene lost 8 bases and the J gene lost 3 bases, with 13 bases spanning the gap. Complete variable domain (other parts from reference TRBV25-1 and TRBJ2-2): EADIYQTPRYLVIGTGKKITLECSQTMGHDKMYWYQQDPGMELHLIHYSYGVNSTEKGDLSSESTVSRIRTEHFPLTLESARPSHTSQYLCASRDQTDTGELFFGEGSRLTVL.

This clone was picked up one time. V and J are TRBV29-1 and TRBJ2-7, with 8 bases that match TRBD1. Looked up from germline, CDR1 is SQVTM and CDR2 is ANQGSEA. This CDR3 is 13 amino acids long. The ends lost 7 bases at V and 3 bases at J; junction bases unmatched: 8. The DNA of the CDR3 is TGCAGCGCCAGTATCAGGGGGCTCTACGAGCAGTACTTC. The encoded protein is CSASIRGLYEQYF.

The chain uses TRBV28 and TRBJ1-2; 7 bases align to TRBD1. CDR1 and CDR2 (germline): MDHEN, SYDVKM. V lost 1 base to trimming and J lost 7 bases; unmatched junction nucleotides: 9. The CDR3 runs to 15 residues. This chain's CDR3 is CASSLSYVGTAGYTF. In DNA, the CDR3 is TGTGCCAGCAGTTTATCCTATGTGGGGACAGCTGGCTACACCTTC.

The CDR3 spells CASRAREAYEQYF. Written as DNA, the CDR3 is TGTGCCAGCAGAGCTCGTGAGGCCTACGAGCAGTACTTC. The chain links TRBV6-5 to TRBJ2-7; D gene ambiguous. The CDR3 totals 13 residues. Trimming removed 6 bases at V and 2 bases at J, with 11 bases between. Germline V lookup: CDR1 MNHEY, CDR2 SVGAGI.

The DNA for the CDR3 is TGTGCCAGCAGTCGGGGGGGGGCCGGGGAGCTGTTTTTT. Amino acid sequence: CASSRGGAGELFF. The chain employs TRBV27 and TRBJ2-2; the match to TRBD2 covers 8 bases. Germline values: CDR1 MNHEY, CDR2 SMNVEV (reference sequence). J gave up 6 bases and V 5 bases, and 2 bases lay outside the gene matches. The length of the CDR3 is 13 residues.

This chain uses TRBV5-1 with TRBJ2-3, with TRBD2 identical over 12 bases. The germline V gene encodes CDR1 SGHRS and CDR2 YFSETQ. CDR3 length: 16 amino acids. Losses at the gene ends were 4 bases for V and 6 bases for J; bases not matched to a gene: 9. The CDR3, as DNA: TGCGCCAGCAGCAGAGAACTAGCGGGAGGTTCGGATACGCAGTATTTT. Translating gives CASSRELAGGSDTQYF.

V usage is TRBV2 and J usage is TRBJ1-1, with 9 nucleotides matching TRBD1. CDR1 and CDR2 from the germline V gene are SNHLY and FYNNEI. V was pared by 6 bases and J by 1 base, with 9 bases of the junction left unmatched. CDR3 length: 16 amino acids. CDR3 protein: CASRTQGAVGNTEAFF. The CDR3 bases are TGTGCCAGCAGGACACAGGGGGCAGTGGGGAACACTGAAGCTTTCTTT.

The chain links TRBV7-6 to TRBJ2-1; 9 nucleotides line up with TRBD1. CDR3 length: 17 amino acids. Germline CDR1 and CDR2: SGHVS and FNYEAQ. V shed 1 base, J shed 2 bases, and the junction held 6 bases outside the gene matches. CDR3 residues: CASSLGTGGLAYNEQFF. The CDR3 DNA sequence: TGTGCCAGCAGCTTAGGTACAGGGGGCCTCGCCTACAATGAGCAGTTCTTC.

The rearrangement uses TRBV28 and TRBJ1-1; the match to TRBD1 covers 9 bases. Germline assignment: CDR1 MDHEN and CDR2 SYDVKM. J gave up 1 base and V 7 bases, and 4 bases lay outside the gene matches. This CDR3 comprises 14 residues. The DNA of the CDR3 is TGTGCCAGCACCCGACAGGGGGGGAACACTGAAGCTTTCTTT. It translates to CASTRQGGNTEAFF.

The J gene is TRBJ1-1, the V gene TRBV11-3; 7 bases are a match to TRBD1. The CDR3 is 15 residues long. From germline, CDR1 is SGHNT and CDR2 YENEEA. Trimming cost V 0 bases and J 4 bases; bases outside gene matches: 5. As DNA, the CDR3 is TGTGCCAGCAGCTTAGACGCGAACAGGGGCACTGAAGCTTTCTTT. It is translated as CASSLDANRGTEAFF.

The table lists this clone with a count of one. The V and J genes are TRBV7-2 and TRBJ1-1; TRBD1 matches 9 bases. The CDR3 covers 13 residues. Trimming took 2 bases from V and 6 from J; bases not matched to a gene: 1. Looked up from germline, CDR1 is SGHTA and CDR2 is FQGNSA. As DNA, the CDR3 is TGTGCCAGCAGCTTAAGACAGGGGGCTGAAGCTTTCTTT. Translating gives CASSLRQGAEAFF.

The V call is TRBV6-5, the J call TRBJ1-5, with 8 bases identical to TRBD1. CDR3 size: 15 residues. Looked up from germline, CDR1 is MNHEY and CDR2 is SVGAGI. The J segment lost 2 bases and the V segment lost 6 bases, leaving 6 bases of the junction unmatched. DNA for the CDR3: TGTGCCAGCAGCTTGGGACAGGTTGGCAATCAGCCCCAGCATTTT. Translated, it gives CASSLGQVGNQPQHF.

The V and J genes are TRBV30 and TRBJ2-7; 7 bases line up with TRBD2. The germline CDR1 and CDR2 sequences are GTSNPN and SVGIG (reference sequence). This CDR3 region has 14 residues. J lost 5 bases, V lost 3 bases, and 10 bases had no gene match. The CDR3 DNA sequence: TGTGCCTGGAGGGGCCGTGGCGGGGGAAACGAGCAGTACTTC. It yields the protein CAWRGRGGGNEQYF.

The chain recombines TRBV6-1 with TRBJ2-7; D is perhaps TRBD2 (5 bases). Germline V gives CDR1 MNHNS, CDR2 SASEGT. Trimming cost V 3 bases and J 0 bases, with 9 bases left between them. This CDR3 has 14 amino acids. CDR3 sequence (DNA): TGTGCCAGCAGTGAGGGAGCGAGCTCCTACGAGCAGTACTTC. Protein sequence: CASSEGASSYEQYF.

The chain carries TRBV19 and TRBJ1-5, with D perhaps matching TRBD1 (6 bases). Germline V gene sequence: CDR1 LNHDA, CDR2 SQIVND (reference sequence). The CDR3 spans 16 residues. The V gene lost 7 bases and the J gene lost 0 bases, with 16 bases spanning the gap. The CDR3 loop reads CASNTLGAYSNQPQHF. In DNA form, the CDR3 reads TGTGCCAGTAACACCTTGGGGGCGTATAGCAATCAGCCCCAGCATTTT.

This chain joins TRBV6-5 and TRBJ1-1, with D perhaps TRBD1 (5 bases). The CDR3 runs to 16 residues. V was pared by 1 base and J by 1 base, with 13 bases between. Germline V gene sequence: CDR1 MNHEY, CDR2 SVGAGI. CDR3 in amino acids: CASSYWSGQGNTEAFF. The CDR3 region has the DNA TGTGCCAGCAGTTACTGGTCTGGGCAGGGGAACACTGAAGCTTTCTTT.